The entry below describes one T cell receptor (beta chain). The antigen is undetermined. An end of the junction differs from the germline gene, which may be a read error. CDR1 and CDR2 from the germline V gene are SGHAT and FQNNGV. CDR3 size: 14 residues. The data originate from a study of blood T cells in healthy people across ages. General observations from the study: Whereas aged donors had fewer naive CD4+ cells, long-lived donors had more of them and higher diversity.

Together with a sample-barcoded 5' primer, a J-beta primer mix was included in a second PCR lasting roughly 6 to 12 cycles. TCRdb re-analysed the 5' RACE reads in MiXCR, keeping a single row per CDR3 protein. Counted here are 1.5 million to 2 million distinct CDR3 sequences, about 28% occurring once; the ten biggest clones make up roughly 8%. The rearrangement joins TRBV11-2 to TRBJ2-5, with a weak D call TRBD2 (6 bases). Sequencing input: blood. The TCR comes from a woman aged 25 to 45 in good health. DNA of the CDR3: TGTGCCAGCAGGCCAGGTGGGGGGAAAGAGACCCGGTACTTC. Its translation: CASRPGGGKETRYF. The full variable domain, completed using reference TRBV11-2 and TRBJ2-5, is EAGVAQSPRYKIIEKRQSVAFWCNPISGHATLYWYQQILGQGPKLLIQFQNNGVVDDSQLPKDRFSAERLKGVDSTLKIQPAKLEDSAVYLCASRPGGGKETRYFGPGTRLLVL.